This T cell receptor beta chain was found in a study of T cells in Graves' hyperthyroidism and ophthalmopathy. V gave up 0 bases and J gave up 7 bases; unmatched junction bases: 15. Germline V gene data show CDR1 as MNHEY and CDR2 as SVGEGT. This CDR3 spans 18 amino acids. Researchers took RNA transcripts and amplified the TCR beta CDR3 regions from them. The HTBI primer set was used in a first-round RT-PCR of the TCR CDR3. TCRdb re-derived calls from the multiplex PCR reads in MiXCR, one entry per CDR3 protein. The sample yields a few hundred thousand distinct CDR3 sequences, 15% seen once. Sequenced: blood. The chain employs TRBV6-2 or TRBV6-3 and TRBJ2-3, with 8 bases that match TRBD2. This TCR was sampled from an older woman with Graves' ophthalmopathy. This CDR3 is CASSYSMEGRSGRNTQYF. The CDR3 nucleotides are TGTGCCAGCAGTTACTCGATGGAGGGAAGGAGCGGGAGAAATACGCAGTATTTT.